This T cell receptor (beta chain) was identified in a study of blood T cell repertoires in COVID-19. In this sample, this clone turned up a few times. The germline V gene has CDR1 WNHNN and CDR2 SYGVQD (reference sequence). V lost 11 bases and J 6 bases, leaving 22 bases between the germline ends. CDR3 size: 14 residues. The method was immunoSEQ multiplex PCR; TCRdb's version includes in-frame clones alone and lacks a portion of them. The table includes roughly 300,000 clones, around 87% detected once. The sample consisted of peripheral blood. The genes are TRBV10-1 and TRBJ1-1; no firm D call. The sequence came from a woman aged 45 to 65 who had recovered from COVID-19. In DNA form, the CDR3 reads TGCGCCCGCGATATCGGGTGTCGGATCGCTGAAGCTTTCTTT. This translates into CARDIGCRIAEAFF.